This TCR beta chain was profiled in a study of OX40 agonist ivuxolimab in advanced cancers. Data came from immunoSEQ multiplex PCR; TCRdb stores just in-frame clones and leaves some out. The repertoire holds 50,000 to 55,000 clones, with approximately 91% as singletons. Germline V CDR1 and CDR2: SEHNR, FQNEAQ (reference sequence). This CDR3 spans 12 amino acids. V was trimmed by 1 base and J by 6 bases, leaving 7 bases between them. As concerns this clone: What it binds is not known.

General study findings and limits: Mean expanded clone counts were higher in CD8+ than CD4+ T cells. Clones of CD4+ and CD8+ blood T cells grew by week 6 at doses of 0.1 to 3.0 mg/kg.

Systemic immunosuppression or a history of autoimmune disease excluded patients. Sampled blood was obtained at baseline, cycle 4 day 1, and cycle 7 day 1. The V gene is TRBV7-9, the J gene TRBJ2-7; TRBD1 might be the D (6 bases). Here the sequenced sample was CD4+ or CD8+ T cells sorted from blood, taken in a trial of the OX40 agonist ivuxolimab. This clonotype originated in an adult with an advanced solid tumor such as melanoma, head and neck, liver or kidney cancer. The CDR3 nucleotides read TGTGCCAGCAGCTTAGAGGGGGTCGAGCAGTACTTC. This gives the protein CASSLEGVEQYF.